This T cell receptor (beta chain) appears in the sequencing data of a study of blood T cell repertoires in COVID-19. The CDR3 consists of 15 residues. Trimming took off 1 base at V and 3 bases at J, with 12 bases between the two ends. Germline V lookup: CDR1 SGHVS, CDR2 FNYEAQ. Original data processing: Reference gene primer amplification yielded estimated nucleated cell counts. Assay: immunoSEQ multiplex PCR; the TCRdb copy retains only in-frame clones and omits some. V, J and clone size reflect that table, while D and trimming were determined from the DNA. The top ten clones hold around 0.6% of a sample with 170,000 or so clones, around 87% of them seen once.

J is TRBJ2-5 and V is TRBV7-6; D is uncertain. The sequencing input was peripheral blood. The receptor was isolated from a man aged 60-69 years with COVID-19, enrolled during active disease. The CDR3 is CASSLGETRKETQYF. CDR3 coding DNA: TGTGCCAGCAGCTTAGGCGAGACTCGCAAAGAGACCCAGTACTTC.